Given below is one T cell receptor (beta chain) in context. The antigen is unknown. This entry is derived from a study of regulatory T cells in long-lasting Graves disease. Findings and limits, study-wide: Newly diagnosed Graves' patients exceeded persistent ones in TCR diversity. Possibly, accuracy suffered from the small sample size.

As to time point: newly diagnosed GD, antithyroid drugs for less than 3 months. RNA extracted from PBMCs served as the sequencing template. Through Arm-PCR of CDR3 regions and iRepertoire HTBI primers, TCR beta libraries were built. One entry per CDR3 protein, called by TCRdb with MiXCR from the multiplex PCR reads. The profile covers 400,000 to 500,000 distinct CDR3 sequences, with approximately 15% appearing a single time and more than 15% taken by the ten largest. The CDR3 sequence is 19 residues long. V gave up 0 bases and J gave up 2 bases, with 21 bases separating them. Germline CDR1 and CDR2: SGHRS and YFSETQ. These same records also appear under a second study, on T cells in Graves' hyperthyroidism and ophthalmopathy. That work states: The HTBI primer set was used in a first-round RT-PCR of the TCR CDR3.

The source of this sequence is a woman between 45 and 65 years old with Graves disease. The gene calls are TRBV5-1 and TRBJ1-3; possible D gene TRBD1, 6 bases. The starting material was peripheral blood mononuclear cells (PBMCs), obtained at new diagnosis, from a patient treated with antithyroid drugs. Here the CDR3 DNA reads TGCGCCAGCAGCTTGGGGTGGGGGCAGAGATCGCGCCCTGGAAACACCATATATTTT. Encoded protein: CASSLGWGQRSRPGNTIYF. Full variable domain (rest looked up from reference TRBV5-1 and TRBJ1-3): KAGVTQTPRYLIKTRGQQVTLSCSPISGHRSVSWYQQTPGQGLQFLFEYFSETQRNKGNFPGRFSGRQFSNSRSEMNVSTLELGDSALYLCASSLGWGQRSRPGNTIYFGEGSWLTVV.